This passage covers 14 T cell receptor beta chains from one sample sequenced in a study of identical twins. MiXCR, run by TCRdb on the 5' RACE reads, gives a single entry per CDR3 protein. The sample gives hundreds of thousands of distinct CDR3 sequences, around 12% of which show up once; about 1.6% is in the top ten. A further study also used this sample, focusing on yellow fever vaccine responses in identical twins.

The sequenced material came from PBMCs. These receptors all come from a woman in her late teens or twenties in good health.

The V and J genes are TRBV1 and TRBJ2-7; the D call TRBD2 from the table was never checked on the DNA. TRBV1 is tagged as a pseudogene. This CDR3 is built from 16 residues. CDR3 protein: CTSSHSPLAGGPEQYF. For the CDR3, the DNA is TGCACCAGCAGCCACTCTCCTCTAGCGGGAGGCCCCGAGCAGTACTTC.

Ten or more counts support this clonotype. V usage is TRBV6-1 and J usage is TRBJ2-5; D is unclear. Trimming cost V 5 bases and J 5 bases, with 15 bases left between them. Germline CDR1 MNHNS, CDR2 SASEGT. The CDR3 consists of 14 residues. The CDR3 region has the DNA TGTGCCAGCAGTAATTTCGCCCGTCGGGAGACCCAGTACTTC. It yields the protein CASSNFARRETQYF.

This clonotype was seen more than once but under ten times. J is TRBJ2-1 and V is TRBV19; D uncertain. The V gene lost 5 bases and the J gene lost 5 bases, with 13 bases spanning the gap. CDR1 is LNHDA, CDR2 SQIVND, per germline (reference sequence). There are 14 residues in the CDR3. CDR3 amino acids: CASSSIDWDNEQFF. The DNA of the CDR3 is TGTGCCAGTAGTTCCATCGACTGGGACAATGAGCAGTTCTTC.

CDR3 bases: TGTGCCAGCAGTGGGTTGGGGGATGGGAGCAATGAGCAGTTCTTC. Translated: CASSGLGDGSNEQFF. The chain uses TRBV12-3 or TRBV12-4 and TRBJ2-1; D tentatively reads TRBD1 or TRBD2 (5 bases each). The CDR3 consists of 15 residues. V dropped 5 bases and J dropped 6 bases, with 17 bases sitting between them.

This clonotype appeared many times. V and J are TRBV3-1 and TRBJ2-1; D is perhaps TRBD1 (6 bases). The V and J ends lost 4 bases and 7 bases respectively, with 11 bases between them. CDR3 length: 13 residues. The V gene's germline CDR1 is LGHDT and CDR2 YNNKEL (reference sequence). In DNA, the CDR3 is TGTGCCAGCAGCCTACAGGGTTGGAATGAGCAGTTCTTC. It yields the protein CASSLQGWNEQFF.

This clonotype turned up a few times. V and J are TRBV6-1 and TRBJ1-1; D may be TRBD1 (6 bases). V was trimmed by 5 bases and J by 8 bases, leaving 18 bases between them. CDR1 MNHNS and CDR2 SASEGT come from the germline V gene. There are 14 residues in the CDR3. The CDR3 spells CASSPFGQTDEAFF. DNA for the CDR3: TGTGCCAGCAGTCCCTTCGGACAGACCGACGAAGCTTTCTTT.

The table lists this clonotype with a few counts. The chain has TRBV28 and TRBJ2-7; 9 positions agree with TRBD2. This CDR3 is 17 amino acids long. Germline lookup yields CDR1 MDHEN and CDR2 SYDVKM. V was clipped by 10 bases and J by 2 bases; unmatched bases: 18. The DNA for the CDR3 is TGTGCCACCCTAGCCCGGGCCGGGACTAGCTCACCCTACGAGCAGTACTTC. Protein sequence: CATLARAGTSSPYEQYF.

At least ten counts were recorded for this clonotype. The J gene is TRBJ2-7, the V gene TRBV5-1; D is unclear. Deletions cut 1 base from V and 3 bases from J, with 23 bases between. This CDR3 spans 18 amino acids. Germline CDR1 SGHRS, CDR2 YFSETQ. DNA for the CDR3: TGCGCCAGCAGCTTGAGGTTGATTCGGAGTCAGGAGAACTACGAGCAGTACTTC. Translation: CASSLRLIRSQENYEQYF.

This clonotype was seen a few times. The CDR3 here is CASSTLLADLSTDTQYF. In DNA form, the CDR3 reads TGTGCCAGCAGCACCTTACTAGCGGATCTTAGCACAGATACGCAGTATTTT. The J gene is TRBJ2-3, the V gene TRBV21-1; the DNA was not compared with TRBD2, the D call given in the table. TRBV21-1 counts as a pseudogene. The CDR3 covers 17 residues.

The rearrangement joins TRBV7-8 to TRBJ2-4; 7 bases align to TRBD1. V dropped 4 bases and J dropped 0; count of bases not matched to a gene: 18. There are 20 residues in the CDR3. Germline assignment: CDR1 SGHVS and CDR2 FQNEAQ. The CDR3 nucleotides are TGTGCCAGCAGCTATACCCGGACAGGCGACCCGGACCTAGCCAAAAACATTCAGTACTTC. It encodes CASSYTRTGDPDLAKNIQYF.

The table lists this clonotype with a few counts. The rearrangement joins TRBV11-1 to TRBJ2-5; TRBD1 matches at 7 bases. V was clipped by 1 base and J by 8 bases; unmatched bases: 16. CDR1 and CDR2 from the germline V gene are SGHAT and FQDESV (reference sequence). The CDR3 runs to 17 residues. The CDR3 sequence: CASSLGGSGTDKRTQYF. CDR3 in DNA: TGTGCCAGCAGCTTAGGCGGATCCGGGACAGACAAGAGAACCCAGTACTTC.

This clonotype occurred a few times. V gene TRBV6-1 combines with J gene TRBJ2-1; 11 bases are shared with TRBD2. CDR3 size: 14 residues. Trimming cost V 6 bases and J 9 bases; bases outside gene matches: 7. CDR1 and CDR2 (germline): MNHNS, SASEGT. CDR3: CASRIAGGPGEQFF. The CDR3 bases are TGTGCCAGCAGAATAGCGGGAGGGCCGGGTGAGCAGTTCTTC.

The V gene is TRBV9, the J gene TRBJ2-1; 9 positions agree with TRBD1. Germline loops: CDR1 SGDLS, CDR2 YYNGEE. With 2 bases clipped from V and 3 bases from J, the junction kept 12 bases outside the gene matches. The CDR3 spans 18 residues. The CDR3 reads CASSVRDRAWGLYNEQFF. CDR3 nucleotide sequence: TGTGCCAGCAGCGTGCGGGACAGGGCTTGGGGACTCTACAATGAGCAGTTCTTC.

In this sample, this clonotype turned up a few times. The J gene is TRBJ1-2, the V gene TRBV6-6; D call uncertain. Deletions cut 2 bases from V and 0 bases from J, with 1 base between. The length of the CDR3 is 12 residues. The germline V gene encodes CDR1 MNHNY and CDR2 SVGAGI (reference sequence). CDR3 nucleotide sequence: TGTGCCAGCAGTTACCCTAACTATGGCTACACCTTC. Its translation: CASSYPNYGYTF.